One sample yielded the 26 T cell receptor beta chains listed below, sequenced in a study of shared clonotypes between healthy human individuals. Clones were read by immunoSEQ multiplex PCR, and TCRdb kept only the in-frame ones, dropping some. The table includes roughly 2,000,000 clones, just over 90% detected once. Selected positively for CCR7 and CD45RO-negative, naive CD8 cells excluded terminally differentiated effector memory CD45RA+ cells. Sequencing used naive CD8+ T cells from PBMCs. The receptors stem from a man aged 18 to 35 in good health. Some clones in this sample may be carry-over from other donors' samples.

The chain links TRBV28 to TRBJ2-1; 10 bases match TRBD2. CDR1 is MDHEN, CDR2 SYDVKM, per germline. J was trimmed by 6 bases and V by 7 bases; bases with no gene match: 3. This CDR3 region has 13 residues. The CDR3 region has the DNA TGTGCCAGCATCGCTAGCGGGAGCAATGAGCAGTTCTTC. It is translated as CASIASGSNEQFF.

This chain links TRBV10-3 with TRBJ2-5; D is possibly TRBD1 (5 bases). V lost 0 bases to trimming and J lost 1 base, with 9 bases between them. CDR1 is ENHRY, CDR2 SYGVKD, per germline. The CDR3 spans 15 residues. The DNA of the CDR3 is TGTGCCATCAGTGAGTCGCCAGGGCGCCAAGAGACCCAGTACTTC. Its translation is CAISESPGRQETQYF.

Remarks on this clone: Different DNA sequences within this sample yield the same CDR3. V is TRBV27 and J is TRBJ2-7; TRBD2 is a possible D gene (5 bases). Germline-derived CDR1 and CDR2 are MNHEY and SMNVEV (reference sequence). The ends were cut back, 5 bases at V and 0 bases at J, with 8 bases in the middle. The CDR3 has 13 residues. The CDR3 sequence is CASSRTSSYEQYF. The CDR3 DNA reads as TGTGCCAGCAGTCGAACTAGCTCCTACGAGCAGTACTTC.

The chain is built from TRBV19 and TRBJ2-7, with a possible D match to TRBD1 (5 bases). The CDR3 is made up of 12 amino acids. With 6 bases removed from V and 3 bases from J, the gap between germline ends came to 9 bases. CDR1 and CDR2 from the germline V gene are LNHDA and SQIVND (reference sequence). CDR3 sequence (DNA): TGTGCCAGTAGCGCAGGGTTCTACGAGCAGTACTTC. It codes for CASSAGFYEQYF.

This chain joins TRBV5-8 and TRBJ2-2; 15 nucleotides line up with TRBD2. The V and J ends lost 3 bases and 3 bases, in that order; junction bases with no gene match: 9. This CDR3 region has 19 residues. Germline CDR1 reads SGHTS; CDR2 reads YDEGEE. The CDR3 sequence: CASSSQGLAGGKDTGELFF. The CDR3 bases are TGTGCCAGCAGCTCCCAAGGACTAGCGGGAGGGAAGGACACCGGGGAGCTGTTTTTT.

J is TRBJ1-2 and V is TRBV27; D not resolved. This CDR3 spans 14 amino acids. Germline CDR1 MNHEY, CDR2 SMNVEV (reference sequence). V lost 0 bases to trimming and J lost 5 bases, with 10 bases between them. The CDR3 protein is CASSLSVGSYGYTF. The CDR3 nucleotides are TGTGCCAGCAGTTTATCCGTGGGTAGTTATGGCTACACCTTC.

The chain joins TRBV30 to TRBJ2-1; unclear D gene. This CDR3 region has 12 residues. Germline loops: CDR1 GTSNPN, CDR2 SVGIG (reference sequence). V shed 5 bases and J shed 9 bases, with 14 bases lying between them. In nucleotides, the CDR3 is TGTGCCTGGGAGTCTTCATCGGGTGAGCAGTTCTTC. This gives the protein CAWESSSGEQFF.

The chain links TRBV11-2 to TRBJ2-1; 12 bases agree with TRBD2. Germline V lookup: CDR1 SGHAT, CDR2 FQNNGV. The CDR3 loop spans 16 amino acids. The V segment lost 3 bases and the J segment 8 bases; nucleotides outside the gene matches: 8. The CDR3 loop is CASSFRLAGAGDEQFF. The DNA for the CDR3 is TGTGCCAGCAGCTTCCGACTAGCGGGAGCGGGTGATGAGCAGTTCTTC. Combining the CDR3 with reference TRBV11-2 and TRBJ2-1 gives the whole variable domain EAGVAQSPRYKIIEKRQSVAFWCNPISGHATLYWYQQILGQGPKLLIQFQNNGVVDDSQLPKDRFSAERLKGVDSTLKIQPAKLEDSAVYLCASSFRLAGAGDEQFFGPGTRLTVL.

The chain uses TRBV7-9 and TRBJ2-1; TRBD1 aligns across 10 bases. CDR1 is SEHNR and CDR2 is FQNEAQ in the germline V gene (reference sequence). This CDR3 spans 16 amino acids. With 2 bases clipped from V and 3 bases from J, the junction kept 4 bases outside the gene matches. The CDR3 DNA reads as TGTGCCAGCAGCTTAATGGGGACAGGGGTCTACAATGAGCAGTTCTTC. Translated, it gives CASSLMGTGVYNEQFF.

CDR3 residues: CATSRVRATNEKLFF. CDR3 coding DNA: TGTGCCACCAGCAGAGTGAGAGCAACTAATGAAAAACTGTTTTTT. V gene TRBV15 combines with J gene TRBJ1-4, with unresolved D. The germline CDR1 and CDR2 sequences are LNHNV and YYDKDF (reference sequence). The CDR3 is made up of 15 amino acids. The V end was cut by 1 base, the J end by 0 bases, with 6 bases between.

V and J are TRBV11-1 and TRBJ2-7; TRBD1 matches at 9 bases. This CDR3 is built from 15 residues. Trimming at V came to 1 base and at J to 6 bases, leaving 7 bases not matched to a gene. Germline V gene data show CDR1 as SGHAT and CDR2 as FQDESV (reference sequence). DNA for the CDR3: TGTGCCAGCAGCTTAGGTTCAACAGGGGGCTCCGAGCAGTACTTC. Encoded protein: CASSLGSTGGSEQYF.

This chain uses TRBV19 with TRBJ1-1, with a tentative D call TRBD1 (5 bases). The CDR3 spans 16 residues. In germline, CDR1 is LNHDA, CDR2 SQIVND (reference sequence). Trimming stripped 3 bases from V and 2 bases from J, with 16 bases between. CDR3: CASSMGGGPSNTEAFF. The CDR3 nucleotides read TGTGCCAGTAGTATGGGGGGTGGGCCCTCAAACACTGAAGCTTTCTTT.

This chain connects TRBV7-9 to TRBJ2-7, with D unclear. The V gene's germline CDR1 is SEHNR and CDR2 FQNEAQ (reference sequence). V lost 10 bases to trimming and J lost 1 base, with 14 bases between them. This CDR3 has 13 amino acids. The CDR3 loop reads CATLTDESYEQYF. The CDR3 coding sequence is TGTGCCACCCTGACGGACGAGTCCTACGAGCAGTACTTC.

The CDR3 DNA follows: TGTGCCTGGAGTGTAGGTCGGGGGGCGGGTGGCTACACCTTC. Translated, it gives CAWSVGRGAGGYTF. The chain employs TRBV30 and TRBJ1-2; weak D call: TRBD1 (6 bases). V lost 0 bases and J lost 7, with 15 bases in between. The CDR3 has 14 amino acids. Germline V gives CDR1 GTSNPN, CDR2 SVGIG (reference sequence).

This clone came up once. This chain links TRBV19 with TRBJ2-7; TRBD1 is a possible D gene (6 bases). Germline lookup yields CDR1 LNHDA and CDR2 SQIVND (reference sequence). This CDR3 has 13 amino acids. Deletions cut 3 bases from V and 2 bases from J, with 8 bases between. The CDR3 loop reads CASSMPGAYEQYF. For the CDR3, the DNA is TGTGCCAGTAGTATGCCAGGGGCCTACGAGCAGTACTTC.

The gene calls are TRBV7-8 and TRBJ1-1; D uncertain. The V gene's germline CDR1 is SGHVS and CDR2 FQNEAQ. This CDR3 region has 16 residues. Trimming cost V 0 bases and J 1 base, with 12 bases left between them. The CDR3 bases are TGTGCCAGCAGCTTAGCGCGGGCGAGCTCGAACACTGAAGCTTTCTTT. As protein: CASSLARASSNTEAFF.

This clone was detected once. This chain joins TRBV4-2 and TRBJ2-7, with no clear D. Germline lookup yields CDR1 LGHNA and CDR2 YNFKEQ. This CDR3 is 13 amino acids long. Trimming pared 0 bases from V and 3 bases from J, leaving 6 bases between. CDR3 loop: CASSQDLGYEQYF. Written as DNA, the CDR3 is TGTGCCAGCAGCCAAGATCTGGGCTACGAGCAGTACTTC.

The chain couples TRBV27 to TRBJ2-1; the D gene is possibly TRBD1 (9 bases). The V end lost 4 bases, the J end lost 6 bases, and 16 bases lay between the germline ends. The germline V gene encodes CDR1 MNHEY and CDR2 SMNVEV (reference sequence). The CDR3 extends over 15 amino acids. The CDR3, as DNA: TGTGCCAGCAGTTCGGGACAGGGACTAGTCAATGAGCAGTTCTTC. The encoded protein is CASSSGQGLVNEQFF.

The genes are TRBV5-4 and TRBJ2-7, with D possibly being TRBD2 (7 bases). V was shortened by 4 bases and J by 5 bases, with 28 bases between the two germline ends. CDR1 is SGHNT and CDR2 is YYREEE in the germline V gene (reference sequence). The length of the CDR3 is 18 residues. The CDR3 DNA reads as TGTGCCAGCAGCCTCCCGTGGAGGGAGGGGGGGGGCAGCGACGAGCAGTACTTC. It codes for CASSLPWREGGGSDEQYF. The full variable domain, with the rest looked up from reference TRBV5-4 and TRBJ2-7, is ETGVTQSPTHLIKTRGQQVTLRCSSQSGHNTVSWYQQALGQGPQFIFQYYREEENGRGNFPPRFSGLQFPNYSSELNVNALELDDSALYLCASSLPWREGGGSDEQYFGPGTRLTVT.

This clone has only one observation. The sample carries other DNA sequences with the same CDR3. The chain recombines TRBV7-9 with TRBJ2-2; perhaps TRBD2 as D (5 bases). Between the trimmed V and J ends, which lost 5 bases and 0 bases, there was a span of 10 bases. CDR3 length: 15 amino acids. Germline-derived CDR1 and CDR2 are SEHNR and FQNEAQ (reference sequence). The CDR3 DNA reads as TGTGCCAGCAGCCTAAGCGGTCCGAACACCGGGGAGCTGTTTTTT. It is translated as CASSLSGPNTGELFF.

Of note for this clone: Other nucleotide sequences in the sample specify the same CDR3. The CDR3 protein is CASSLVAGGAYEQYF. The CDR3 region has the DNA TGCGCCAGCAGCTTGGTAGCAGGGGGCGCCTACGAGCAGTACTTC. This chain links TRBV5-1 with TRBJ2-7, with 8 bases identical to TRBD1. This CDR3 is built from 15 residues. V shed 0 bases and J 2 bases; nucleotides not matched to a gene: 4. Per germline, CDR1 SGHRS and CDR2 YFSETQ. Complete variable domain (other parts from reference TRBV5-1 and TRBJ2-7): KAGVTQTPRYLIKTRGQQVTLSCSPISGHRSVSWYQQTPGQGLQFLFEYFSETQRNKGNFPGRFSGRQFSNSRSEMNVSTLELGDSALYLCASSLVAGGAYEQYFGPGTRLTVT.

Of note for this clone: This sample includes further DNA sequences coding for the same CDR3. The CDR3 is CAWSVSYEQYF. CDR3 coding DNA: TGTGCCTGGAGTGTATCGTACGAGCAGTACTTC. The rearrangement joins TRBV30 to TRBJ2-5, with D uncertain. The J call is uncertain, as TRBJ2-7 better fits the DNA end. Germline V gene lookup returns CDR1 GTSNPN and CDR2 SVGIG (reference sequence). The CDR3 consists of 11 residues.

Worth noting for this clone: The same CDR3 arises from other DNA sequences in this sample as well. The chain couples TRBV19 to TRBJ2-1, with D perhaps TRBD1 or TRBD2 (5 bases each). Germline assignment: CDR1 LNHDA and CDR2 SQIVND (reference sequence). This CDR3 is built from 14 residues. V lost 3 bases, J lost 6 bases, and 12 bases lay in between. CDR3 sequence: CASSIGGRGNEQFF. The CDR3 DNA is TGTGCCAGTAGTATTGGGGGAAGGGGCAATGAGCAGTTCTTC.

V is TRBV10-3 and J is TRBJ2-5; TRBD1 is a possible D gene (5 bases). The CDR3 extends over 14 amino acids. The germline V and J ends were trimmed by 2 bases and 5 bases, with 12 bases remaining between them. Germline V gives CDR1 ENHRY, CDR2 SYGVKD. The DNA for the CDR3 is TGTGCCATCAGTGAGGGACATACCGGGGAGACCCAGTACTTC. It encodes CAISEGHTGETQYF.

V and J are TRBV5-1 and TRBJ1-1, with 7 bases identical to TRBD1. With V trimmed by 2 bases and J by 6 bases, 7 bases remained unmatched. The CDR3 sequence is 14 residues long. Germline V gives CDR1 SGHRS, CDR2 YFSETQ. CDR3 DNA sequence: TGCGCCAGCAGCTTCAGGGGGTCGAGCGCTGAAGCTTTCTTT. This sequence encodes CASSFRGSSAEAFF. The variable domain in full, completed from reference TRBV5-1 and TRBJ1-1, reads KAGVTQTPRYLIKTRGQQVTLSCSPISGHRSVSWYQQTPGQGLQFLFEYFSETQRNKGNFPGRFSGRQFSNSRSEMNVSTLELGDSALYLCASSFRGSSAEAFFGQGTRLTVV.

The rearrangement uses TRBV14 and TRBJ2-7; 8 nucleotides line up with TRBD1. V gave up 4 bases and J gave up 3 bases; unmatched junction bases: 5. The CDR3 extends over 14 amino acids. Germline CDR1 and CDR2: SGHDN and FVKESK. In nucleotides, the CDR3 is TGTGCCAGCAGCCCGGGACAGGTAGGCTACGAGCAGTACTTC. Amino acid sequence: CASSPGQVGYEQYF.